This T cell receptor beta chain is drawn from a study of blood T cell repertoires in COVID-19 (TCRdb year 2020). Study-wide context: Samples from collaborators originated in the United States, Italy and Spain and spanned both the acute and convalescent phases of COVID-19. The prospective study material was composed of cDNA or gDNA derived from T cells, B-cell-depleted T cells, or PBMCs. The dataset comprised deeply sampled blood TCRbeta repertoires from subjects exposed to, actively infected with, or recovered from COVID-19. The repertoires were released in a freely available public database meant as a resource for research on the immune response to SARS-CoV-2. The samples were drawn from the first 160 participants of the ongoing ImmuneRACE study and from some 1,300 subjects provided by 6 global collaborators. The sample metadata nearly always contained a de-identified subject ID, COVID-19 status, age in years and sex. Where HLA class I and class II types were available, the types were taken from metadata supplied by the sample provider, not from assay-based typing. Study-wide conclusions, independent of this receptor: The amount of clinical and demographic metadata varied by source and participant and was provided uncurated.

The immunoSEQ Assay, a bias-controlled multiplex PCR, was used to amplify TCRbeta CDR3 regions from genomic DNA. Processing in the source paper ran as follows. The number of nucleated cells in each sample was estimated from the amplification of reference gene primers within the assay. Sequence reads were collapsed and filtered to measure the absolute abundance of every unique TCRbeta CDR3 rearrangement. For each sample, productive Simpson clonality was calculated as the square root of Simpson's diversity index over productive rearrangements. The table was pulled from immuneACCESS by TCRdb, which kept in-frame rearrangements only. Such tables lose some clones; where checked, under half of the loss comes from unresolved V genes, and the rest has no known cause. That table is the source of V, J and clone size, and D and trimming were worked out from the DNA. In this sample the table shows 110,000 or so clones, 65% to 85% of which occur a single time. The ten largest make up around 1.5% of the sample.

At the junction V is shortened by 4 bases and J by 4 bases, with 17 bases in between. According to the germline V gene, CDR1 reads SGHTS and CDR2 reads YDEGEE. The CDR3 holds 15 amino acids from the cysteine to the phenylalanine. CDR3 DNA is the only sequence kept; it has 45 bases, read in frame from the first base. Each collaborating institution followed its own protocols to collect whole blood in K2EDTA tubes. For TCRbeta analysis, collaborator samples were shipped as frozen whole blood, as isolated PBMCs, or as DNA extracted from either sample type. Concerning this clone itself: The antigen this receptor binds is unknown. No base quality information exists; no much larger clone differs at one position.

Input material: peripheral blood. Recombination linked TRBV5-8 to TRBJ1-2; 6 matching bases give a weak D call of TRBD1. This sequence was found in a man aged 50-60 years with acute or convalescent COVID-19. The bases are TGTGCCAGCAGCCGCCAAGGGGGGGGGACCTATGGCTACACCTTC. Its translation reads: CASSRQGGGTYGYTF. The full variable domain, with segments outside the CDR3 supplied by the reference TRBV5-8 and TRBJ1-2 proteins, appears as EAGVTQSPTHLIKTRGQQATLRCSPISGHTSVYWYQQALGLGLQFLLWYDEGEERNRGNFPPRFSGRQFPNYSSELNVNALELEDSALYLCASSRQGGGTYGYTFGSGTRLTVV.